Presented here are 22 T cell receptor beta chains from one specimen sequenced in a study of regulatory T cells in long-lasting Graves disease. Building of the TCR beta libraries involved iRepertoire HTBI primers and Arm-PCR of CDR3 regions. TCRdb analysed the multiplex PCR reads with MiXCR anew, one entry per CDR3 protein. The repertoire holds some 230,000 distinct CDR3 sequences, with around 20% as singletons. As to time point: newly diagnosed GD, antithyroid drugs for less than 3 months. Generation of the TCR library employed RNA extracted from PBMCs. The sample here was peripheral blood mononuclear cells (PBMCs), taken at new diagnosis, from a patient treated with antithyroid drugs. The source of these receptors is a female donor with Graves disease.

This clonotype was counted many times. The chain uses TRBV2 and TRBJ2-3; no firm D call. Germline V gene sequence: CDR1 SNHLY, CDR2 FYNNEI. The CDR3 totals 13 residues. Trimming shortened V by 2 bases and J by 2 bases, and 5 bases separated the two germline ends. The CDR3 spells CASSEPDTDTQYF. CDR3 in DNA: TGTGCCAGCAGTGAACCCGACACAGATACGCAGTATTTT.

This clonotype appeared a single time. One base away lies a much larger clone, so this may be a sequencing read error. This chain connects TRBV7-3 to TRBJ2-7; 11 nucleotides align to TRBD2. The J segment lost 7 bases and the V segment lost 1 base, leaving 6 bases of the junction unmatched. Germline loops: CDR1 SGHTA, CDR2 FQGTGA. The CDR3 runs 15 residues. CDR3 in amino acids: CASSLILAGVNEQYF. In nucleotides, the CDR3 is TGTGCCAGCAGCTTAATACTAGCGGGAGTCAATGAGCAGTACTTC.

This rearrangement joins TRBV9 to TRBJ1-2, with 12 positions matching TRBD1. Germline V gives CDR1 SGDLS, CDR2 YYNGEE. The CDR3 sequence is 17 residues long. Trimming at V came to 2 bases and at J to 4 bases, leaving 9 bases not matched to a gene. As DNA, the CDR3 is TGTGCCAGCAGCGTTTCCGGGACAGGGGGCGCCGGCTATGGCTACACCTTC. Encoded protein: CASSVSGTGGAGYGYTF.

With respect to this clonotype: A read error is possible here, since a much larger clone lies one base away. J is TRBJ2-5 and V is TRBV19; tentative D call: TRBD1 (6 bases). The CDR3 is made up of 14 amino acids. CDR1 and CDR2 from the germline V gene are LNHDA and SQIVND (reference sequence). V was shortened by 6 bases and J by 4 bases, with 15 bases between the two germline ends. In nucleotides, the CDR3 is TGTGCCAGTAGCAAGGGGGAGCTCCGAGAGACCCAGTACTTC. Its translation is CASSKGELRETQYF.

This clonotype was counted ten times or more. This chain joins TRBV20-1 and TRBJ1-2; D is unclear. CDR1 is DFQATT and CDR2 is SNEGSKA in the germline V gene (reference sequence). This CDR3 region has 15 residues. Trimming removed 0 bases from V and 0 bases from J, with 11 bases in between. The CDR3 is CSARDSGNPNYGYTF. CDR3 in DNA: TGCAGTGCTAGAGATTCCGGGAATCCTAACTATGGCTACACCTTC.

This clonotype occurred a few times. One base away lies a much larger clone, so this may be a sequencing read error. The chain recombines TRBV2 with TRBJ1-6, with D possibly TRBD1 on 5 matching bases. The CDR3 extends over 15 amino acids. Germline-derived CDR1 and CDR2 are SNHLY and FYNNEI. CDR3 region: CASSGGSIRNSLLHF. The CDR3 DNA reads TGTGCCAGCAGTGGGGGGAGCATCCGGAATTCACTCCTCCACTTT.

As to this clonotype: A read error is likely here: a far larger clone is one base away. This chain uses TRBV5-5 with TRBJ1-2, with a weak D call TRBD1 (5 bases). The CDR3 is 13 residues long. CDR1 and CDR2 (germline): SGHKS, YYEKEE (reference sequence). This CDR3 is CAGSPRVKDGYTF. The CDR3 region has the DNA TGTGCCGGCAGCCCCAGGGTAAAGGATGGCTACACCTTC.

The V and J genes are TRBV11-2 and TRBJ1-1; weak D call: TRBD1 (6 bases). Germline V CDR1 and CDR2: SGHAT, FQNNGV. The CDR3 runs 16 residues. V lost 5 bases, J lost 1 base, and 17 bases lay in between. CDR3 residues: CASSLQTGGANTEAFF. The CDR3 nucleotides read TGTGCCAGCAGCCTTCAAACGGGGGGGGCGAACACTGAAGCTTTCTTT.

This clonotype was counted many times. The chain employs TRBV20-1 and TRBJ1-1; D is undetermined. This CDR3 region has 12 residues. Germline CDR1 and CDR2: DFQATT and SNEGSKA (reference sequence). The V end was cut by 0 bases, the J end by 5 bases, with 7 bases between. The CDR3 loop is CSARDPGTEAFF. The DNA for the CDR3 is TGCAGTGCTAGAGATCCCGGGACTGAAGCTTTCTTT.

This clonotype has a count of ten or more. The CDR3 nucleotides are TGCAGTGCTAGAGGAGCCCTAGCGGGACTCTACGAGCAGTACTTC. Protein: CSARGALAGLYEQYF. The chain links TRBV20-1 to TRBJ2-7, with TRBD2 matching 9 bases. Losses at the gene ends were 1 base for V and 3 bases for J; bases not matched to a gene: 7. The CDR3 is made up of 15 amino acids. Germline loops: CDR1 DFQATT, CDR2 SNEGSKA (reference sequence).

There are many counts of this clonotype. The chain combines TRBV11-3 with TRBJ2-5; D is undetermined. Trimming shortened V by 7 bases and J by 6 bases, and 15 bases separated the two germline ends. The CDR3 is 13 residues long. The germline gives CDR1 SGHNT, CDR2 YENEEA. The CDR3 sequence: CASTDGSGKTQYF. The CDR3 bases are TGTGCCAGCACCGACGGGTCCGGAAAGACCCAGTACTTC.

This clonotype has ten or more counts. The rearrangement uses TRBV20-1 and TRBJ2-3; 10 bases are a match to TRBD2. This CDR3 spans 17 amino acids. The germline gives CDR1 DFQATT, CDR2 SNEGSKA (reference sequence). With V trimmed by 7 bases and J by 5 bases, 18 bases remained unmatched. The CDR3 coding sequence is TGCAGTGTCCACCCCAGGAGCGGGAGGGCCGGGGAAGATACGCAGTATTTT. Translation gives CSVHPRSGRAGEDTQYF.

Notes on this clonotype: This probably arose from a read error, given a far larger clone one base away. This chain uses TRBV18 with TRBJ2-5; D may be TRBD2 (6 bases). This CDR3 has 14 amino acids. The V gene lost 2 bases and the J gene lost 11 bases, with 18 bases spanning the gap. In germline, CDR1 is KGHSH, CDR2 LQKENI. The CDR3: CASSPRLASDEQYF. CDR3 nucleotides: TGTGCCAGCTCACCAAGGCTAGCGTCAGATGAGCAGTACTTC.

This clonotype has at least ten counts. The chain recombines TRBV24-1 with TRBJ2-2; D is possibly TRBD1 or TRBD2 (5 bases each). The CDR3 is 13 amino acids. Trimming cost V 2 bases and J 7 bases, with 7 bases left between them. The V gene's germline CDR1 is KGHDR and CDR2 SFDVKD. CDR3 nucleotides: TGTGCCACCAGTGATTGGGGGATCGGGGAGCTGTTTTTT. Protein sequence: CATSDWGIGELFF.

This clonotype was recorded at least ten times. CDR3 protein: CASSSRAQYDTQYF. CDR3 sequence (DNA): TGTGCCAGTAGTTCGCGGGCTCAGTACGATACGCAGTATTTT. V and J are TRBV19 and TRBJ2-3; possibly TRBD2 for D (5 bases). Germline CDR1 and CDR2: LNHDA and SQIVND (reference sequence). This CDR3 spans 14 amino acids. The V and J ends lost 5 bases and 6 bases respectively, with 15 bases between them.

This clonotype was recorded at least ten times. J is TRBJ2-4 and V is TRBV19; D may correspond to TRBD1 or TRBD2 (6 bases each). This CDR3 is built from 17 residues. V lost 5 bases, J lost 10 bases, and 27 bases lay in between. The germline CDR1 and CDR2 sequences are LNHDA and SQIVND (reference sequence). The DNA for the CDR3 is TGTGCCAGTAGTGGGGGACGGGGGTGGGGGCCCGCAGGTATTCAGTACTTC. It encodes CASSGGRGWGPAGIQYF.

This clonotype was seen a handful of times. The chain couples TRBV5-1 to TRBJ2-5; no firm D call. Germline CDR1 and CDR2: SGHRS and YFSETQ. This CDR3 has 14 residues. Trimming cost V 4 bases and J 1 base, with 11 bases left between them. For the CDR3, the DNA is TGCGCCAGCAGCGCAACGGACCCCCAAGAGACCCAGTACTTC. Translation: CASSATDPQETQYF. Complete variable domain (other parts from reference TRBV5-1 and TRBJ2-5): KAGVTQTPRYLIKTRGQQVTLSCSPISGHRSVSWYQQTPGQGLQFLFEYFSETQRNKGNFPGRFSGRQFSNSRSEMNVSTLELGDSALYLCASSATDPQETQYFGPGTRLLVL.

About this clonotype: One base separates it from a far larger clone, so it is likely a read error. The chain recombines TRBV7-9 with TRBJ2-2; a possible D gene is TRBD2 (5 bases). The CDR3 totals 15 residues. The germline V gene encodes CDR1 SEHNR and CDR2 FQNEAQ (reference sequence). V lost 6 bases, J lost 2 bases, and 13 bases lay in between. This chain's CDR3 is CASRLAEGNTGELFF. The DNA for the CDR3 is TGTGCCAGCAGGCTAGCTGAGGGAAACACCGGGGAGCTGTTTTTT. The variable domain in full, with the rest retrieved from reference TRBV7-9 and TRBJ2-2, is DTGVSQNPRHKITKRGQNVTFRCDPISEHNRLYWYRQTLGQGPEFLTYFQNEAQLEKSRLLSDRFSAERPKGSFSTLEIQRTEQGDSAMYLCASRLAEGNTGELFFGEGSRLTVL.

This chain joins TRBV30 and TRBJ2-7; the match to TRBD2 covers 12 bases. The trim removed 2 bases at V and 3 bases at J, leaving 11 bases unmatched. This CDR3 is 17 amino acids long. The germline V gene has CDR1 GTSNPN and CDR2 SVGIG (reference sequence). CDR3 region: CAWSLGRTSGMDYEQYF. The CDR3 DNA sequence: TGTGCCTGGAGTTTAGGAAGGACTAGCGGGATGGACTACGAGCAGTACTTC. The variable domain in full, with the rest retrieved from reference TRBV30 and TRBJ2-7, is SQTIHQWPATLVQPVGSPLSLECTVEGTSNPNLYWYRQAAGRGLQLLFYSVGIGQISSEVPQNLSASRPQDRQFILSSKKLLLSDSGFYLCAWSLGRTSGMDYEQYFGPGTRLTVT.

The table lists this clonotype with many counts. The gene calls are TRBV2 and TRBJ2-1; 7 positions match TRBD2. The CDR3 loop spans 18 amino acids. CDR1 is SNHLY, CDR2 FYNNEI, per germline. J lost 5 bases, V lost 4 bases, and 17 bases had no gene match. CDR3 loop: CASSVEGRGLAGNNEQFF. The CDR3 DNA sequence: TGTGCCAGCAGTGTAGAGGGGAGGGGTTTGGCGGGGAACAATGAGCAGTTCTTC.

This clonotype showed up many times. Here the CDR3 reads CASSSAPFQGIEKLFF. CDR3 DNA: TGTGCCAGCAGCTCCGCCCCGTTTCAGGGTATTGAAAAACTGTTTTTT. V gene TRBV11-2 combines with J gene TRBJ1-4, with a possible D match to TRBD1 (5 bases). The CDR3 runs to 16 residues. The V gene's germline CDR1 is SGHAT and CDR2 FQNNGV. With 4 bases removed from V and 7 bases from J, the gap between germline ends came to 19 bases.

This clonotype was detected many times. This chain uses TRBV5-1 with TRBJ2-2, with 8 bases identical to TRBD2. Germline CDR1 and CDR2: SGHRS and YFSETQ. The V and J ends lost 6 bases and 6 bases, in that order; junction bases with no gene match: 4. The CDR3 contains 13 residues. The CDR3: CASTPGGPGELFF. CDR3 in DNA: TGCGCCAGCACCCCGGGAGGGCCCGGGGAGCTGTTTTTT.